Below, one T cell receptor (beta chain) is given with its context. Its recognized antigen is unknown. Qualities for individual bases were not recorded, and no much larger clone is one base off. Library generation was performed with the immunoSEQ multiplex PCR assay. For the multiplex PCR, a mixture combining 60 forward primers for TCR Vbeta segments and 13 reverse primers for TCR Jbeta segments was used. The CDR3 region of rearranged TCR beta genes was amplified from genomic DNA with a multiplex PCR assay. The amplified TCR beta libraries were sequenced on the Illumina HiSeq System as 87-base-pair reads. Per the original workflow: A later analysis counted tens of millions of unique TCR beta chains across the 700 or so repertoires, and around 9.9 million of these chains were shared by at least two donors. Raw reads were error-corrected and collapsed into unique sequences with a nearest-neighbor algorithm that merged closely related sequences to remove PCR and sequencing errors. To assign V, D and J gene segments, CDR3 sequences were aligned to IMGT reference sequences. Each retained sequence needed at least a six-nucleotide match to both a V gene segment and a J gene segment. A rearrangement counted as productive if the CDR3 had no stop codons and remained in frame with V and J, and every other rearrangement counted as non-productive. Following IMGT convention, CDR3 was defined as the stretch from the second conserved V-encoded cysteine up to the conserved J-encoded phenylalanine. The earlier analysis of more than 450 of the donors excluded sequences that lacked an unambiguous match to a single V gene segment. An earlier analysis of almost 600 of the donors classified V segments as functional when productive rearrangements were above 56.7% and as segregating when the standard deviation between donors was above 5%. To diagnose cytomegalovirus status from the catalog of TCR beta chain sequences, a statistical classification framework was built. In a later analysis, TCR nucleotide sequences were compared against IMGT/GENE-DB human TR gene sequences so that V and J genes could be assigned. The TCRdist pipeline was used in a later analysis to assign CDR3 sequences and most-parsimonious VDJ recombination scenarios. In a later analysis, every TCR beta chain was defined by the combination of its CDR3 amino acid sequence and its V-gene family, and reads without a unique V-gene family were dropped. To address suspected cross-contamination and a sequencing artifact, a later analysis removed roughly 580 highly shared, low-generation-probability nucleotide sequences. In a later analysis, a clonal expansion index for each public chain was calculated from normalized within-repertoire ranks of inferred template counts. Generation probabilities in a later analysis came from a VDJ recombination model fitted to out-of-frame rearrangements, and those results were checked against IGoR. In a later analysis, hypergeometric tests were used to score TCR-TCR, TCR-HLA and TCR-CMV co-occurrence, with a repertoire-size bias correction applied to TCR pairs. To estimate false discovery rates, a later analysis permuted the HLA or CMV assignments 20 times. In a later analysis, co-occurring TCRs were grouped using DBSCAN, and TCRdist sequence similarity was added for clustering within HLA-allele-positive subsets. Repertoires with fewer than 30,000 or more than 120,000 public chains, plus five repertoires with anomalous nucleotide sharing, were excluded from co-occurrence clustering. This is the immuneACCESS table as TCRdb keeps it, with only in-frame sequences that have V and J called. A part of the clones is gone; compared with another copy, unresolved V genes explain less than half, and the rest is unexplained. The DNA gave D and trimming, while V, J and clone size come from that table. The sample contains around 300,000 clones, roughly 89% of them found a single time. The leading ten clones occupy more than 2% of the sample.

The data were obtained in a study of cytomegalovirus exposure and HLA in healthy donors (dated by TCRdb to 2016 to 2017). About the investigation overall: An earlier analysis of approximately 640 of the donors reported 250 to 350 Gb of sequence data and roughly 110 million unique TCR beta sequences from 150 million to 200 million T cells. An early release that covered roughly 600 HLA-typed donors contained approximately 290 gigabases of sequencing data and about 84 million unique TCR sequences. The genetic ancestry cluster associated with self-reported Caucasian donors included over 65% of the roughly 410 genotyped donors. The study aimed to test whether cataloging public T cell receptors could reveal signatures of past pathogen exposure. Using immunosequencing, the study profiled T cell repertoires from some 670 subjects and related those repertoires to cytomegalovirus serostatus. A separate validation cohort of 100 to 150 different subjects was used in addition to the 666-subject first cohort. To predict cytomegalovirus infection status, the study combined high-throughput TCR immunosequencing, statistical association of individual TCRs with disease status, and machine learning. A later analysis re-analyzed previously published TCR beta repertoires from approximately 700 donors and added high-resolution HLA genotyping to study TCR occurrence patterns. The later analysis used no new phenotypic data to find candidate immune exposures, relying instead on TCR beta sequences and their occurrence across donors. An earlier analysis of some 500 of the donors applied high-throughput TCR beta sequencing to assess whether each TCR beta V gene segment acted as functional or pseudogenic. Donor age, sex, ethnicity and CMV serostatus were compiled together with the repertoire data. A later genetic analysis used genome-wide SNP genotypes for 398 of the 666 donors, treating that subset as a discovery cohort. Every repertoire in the discovery cohort had been generated on one and the same sequencing platform. HLA typing included class I and class II loci at four-digit resolution. The number of donors typed differed by locus, with roughly 629-640 for A, B, C, DRB1 and DQB1, over 500 for DQA1, over 600 for DPA1, and around 450 for DPB1. Roughly 5 DR-DQ haplotypes were treated as single units for association and clustering because of strong linkage in the cohort. Across some 400 genotyped donors of the cohort, an average of roughly 230,000 unique TCR beta nucleotide sequences per donor were sequenced, and around 20% of those sequences were non-productive.

The paper's findings and limits, for the study overall: Sequencing depth was assumed to be roughly uniform across donors in the presence/absence analyses, though that assumption may not hold. In an earlier analysis of 587 of the donors, most TCR beta V segments appeared in productive rearrangements about 90% or about 30% of the time, broadly matching IMGT annotations. In a later analysis, several top co-occurrence clusters were reported to appear linked to parvovirus B19, influenza, CMV and Epstein-Barr virus. Strong co-occurrence of HLA alleles, especially DR and DQ, made assigning TCR associations to individual alleles difficult. The only immune exposure information available for the cohort was CMV serostatus. Some IMGT-functional V segments, including TRBV6-2 and TRBV6-3, could not be distinguished by the 87-base-pair reads and were therefore excluded. Because HLA typing was missing for some donors at each locus, association tests included only the typed subset. Compared with the approximately 670-donor mean, donors in an Asian-associated ancestry cluster had fewer N-insertions in productive TCRs, according to a later genetic analysis. Specific HLA alleles were associated with 16,951 TCR beta sequences at a false discovery rate of 0.05 in a later analysis. Most CMV-associated TCR beta chains appeared to be HLA-restricted in a later analysis, and the HLA associations seemed to be driven largely by CMV exposure. A group of highly shared sequence variants was considered likely to be a technical artifact of the sequencing pipeline. V-gene and J-gene trimming of TCR beta chains was associated with a missense DCLRE1C variant in a later genetic analysis, and the association was replicated in an independent cohort. A later analysis found that TCR association rates varied across HLA loci, with DRB1 alleles showing the most associated TCRs and HLA-C alleles the fewest. Linkage disequilibrium might explain the correlated functional status among segregating V segments, but an unknown experimental factor could not be excluded. A further reported finding was that TCR beta sequences accurately predicted the HLA-A and HLA-B alleles for most subjects in the first cohort. Only TCR beta chains were sequenced in this cohort, and the absence of alpha or paired-chain data limited detectable features. According to the authors, the approach could potentially be generalized to other disease states and immunological phenotypes. Because counts were too low, seventeen rarely observed V segments, including chromosome 9 orphons, were left out of the earlier analysis of some 600 of the donors. In a later analysis, HLA-associated TCR beta chains showed more clonal expansion and lower generation probabilities than non-associated chains that were equally common. Across donors, most TCR sequences were observed very rarely, whereas some public TCRs were present in many individuals. In vitro tests confirmed that three of the cytomegalovirus-associated TCR beta chains recognize cytomegalovirus antigens. In the study, 150 to 200 TCR beta chains were listed as associated with cytomegalovirus. The classifier was reported to diagnose cytomegalovirus status with high specificity and sensitivity in both the original cohort and the validation cohort.

The cohort comprised fewer than 700 healthy bone marrow donors. Cohort members were all nominally healthy when sampled, although unrecorded immune exposures were likely present. The donor tested CMV seronegative and was one of the 352 seronegative cohort members. Every donor gave a peripheral blood sample, and the peripheral blood mononuclear cells from that sample were used for TCR beta sequencing. The Qiagen DNeasy Blood Extraction Kit was used to extract genomic DNA from the blood cell samples. Trimmed from V: 4 bases; trimmed from J: 7 bases; junction bases lacking a gene match: 11. Via the germline V gene (reference sequence), CDR1 is LNHNV and CDR2 YYDKDF. Including the terminal cysteine and phenylalanine, the CDR3 comprises 16 residues. This entry keeps only the CDR3 DNA: 48 bases, framed from base 1.

The sequence is built from TRBV15 and TRBJ1-2; 11 central nucleotides agree with TRBD1. The TCR originated in a woman in her late teens or twenties in good health and CMV-seronegative. Sequencing was done on a sample of PBMCs. The sequence in DNA is TGTGCCACCAGCACACGAGGACAGGGGGCGTTTTTTGGCTACACCTTC. This encodes CATSTRGQGAFFGYTF.